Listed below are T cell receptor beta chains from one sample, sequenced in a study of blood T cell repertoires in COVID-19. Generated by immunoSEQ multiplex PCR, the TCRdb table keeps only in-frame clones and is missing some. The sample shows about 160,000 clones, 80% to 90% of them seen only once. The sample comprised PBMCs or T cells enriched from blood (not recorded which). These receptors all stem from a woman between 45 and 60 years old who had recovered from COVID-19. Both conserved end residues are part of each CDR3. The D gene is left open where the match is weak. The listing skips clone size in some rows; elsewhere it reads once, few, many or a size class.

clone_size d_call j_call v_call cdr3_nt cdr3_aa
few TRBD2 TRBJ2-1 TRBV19 TGTGCCAGTAGGCAGCTACTAGCGGGAGTAACCAATGAGCAGTTCTTC CASRQLLAGVTNEQFF
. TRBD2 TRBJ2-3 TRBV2 TGTGCCAGCAGTGCTCAGGGACTAGCGGCAGATACGCAGTATTTT CASSAQGLAADTQYF
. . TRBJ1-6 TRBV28 TGTGCCAGCAGTTACCTCCAGGCCCTCGGATCACCCCTCCACTTT CASSYLQALGSPLHF
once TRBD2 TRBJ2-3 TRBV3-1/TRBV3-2 TGTGCCAGCAGCTTGCCGGGACTAATAACAGATACGCAGTATTTT CASSLPGLITDTQYF
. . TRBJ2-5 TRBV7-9 TGTGCCAGCAGCTTGACAGTACTCCGGACCCAGTACTTC CASSLTVLRTQYF
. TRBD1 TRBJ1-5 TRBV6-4 TGTGCCAGCAGTGCCAAAGACAGGGGGCTATCAAGCAATCAGCCCCAGCATTTT CASSAKDRGLSSNQPQHF
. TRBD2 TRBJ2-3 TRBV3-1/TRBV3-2 TGTGCCAGCAGCCAAGATGCGCGGGGGGCAGATACGCAGTATTTT CASSQDARGADTQYF
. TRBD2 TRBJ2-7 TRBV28 TGTGCCAGCAGTGGGGGGGGACGGAACGAGCAGTACTTC CASSGGGRNEQYF
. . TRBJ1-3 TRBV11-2 TGTGCCAGCAGCTTAGATCACTCTGGAAACACCATATATTTT CASSLDHSGNTIYF
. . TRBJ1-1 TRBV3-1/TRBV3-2 TGTGCCAGCAGCCGAAGAGAAGGGGAGGGCCGAGCTTTCTTT CASSRREGEGRAFF
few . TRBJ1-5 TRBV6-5 TGTGCCAGCAGGTCCCTTAAAATCAGCAATCAGCCCCAGCATTTT CASRSLKISNQPQHF
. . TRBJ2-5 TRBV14 TGTGCCAGCAGCCAAGGGGGCCACCAAGAGACCCAGTACTTC CASSQGGHQETQYF
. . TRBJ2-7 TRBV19 TGTGCCACTCATGCGGGGGACAACTACGAGCAGTACTTC CATHAGDNYEQYF
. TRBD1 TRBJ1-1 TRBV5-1 TGCGCCAGCAGCCCGAACAGGGGAGGCACTGAAGCTTTCTTT CASSPNRGGTEAFF
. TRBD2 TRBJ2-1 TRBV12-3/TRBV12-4 TGTGCCAGCAAGGAGCGGGGGATAAATGAGCAGTTCTTC CASKERGINEQFF
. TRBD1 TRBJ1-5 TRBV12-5 TGTGCTAGTGGTTTGGACAGGGGAAGCAATCAGCCCCAGCATTTT CASGLDRGSNQPQHF
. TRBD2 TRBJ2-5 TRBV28 TGTGCCAGCAGTTCCGCCTCTAGCGGGGAGACCCAGTACTTC CASSSASSGETQYF
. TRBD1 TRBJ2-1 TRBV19 TGTGCCAGTAGTATAGCAGGGGGCGTTGGGAATGAGCAGTTCTTC CASSIAGGVGNEQFF
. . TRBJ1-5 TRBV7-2 TGTGCCAGCAGCTCCCACATCAGCAATCAGCCCCAGCATTTT CASSSHISNQPQHF
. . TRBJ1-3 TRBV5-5 TGTGCCAGCAGCCGGGGTAGCTCTGGAAACACCATATATTTT CASSRGSSGNTIYF
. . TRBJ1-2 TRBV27 TGTGCCAGCAGTTTAAGCAGGGGTGAGAACTATGGCTACACCTTC CASSLSRGENYGYTF
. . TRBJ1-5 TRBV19 TGTGCCAGTAGTATGACGGGGAATCAGCCCCAGCATTTT CASSMTGNQPQHF
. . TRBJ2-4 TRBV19 TGTGCCAGTAGTATCCCTCTGACAGGTCCGATTCAGTACTTC CASSIPLTGPIQYF
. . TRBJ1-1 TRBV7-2 TGTGCCAGCAGCTTATCAGGGGTAGTGCGAGCTTTCTTT CASSLSGVVRAFF
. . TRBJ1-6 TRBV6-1 TGTGCCAGCAGTGCGTTAACAGGGAGCTCCTATAATTCACCCCTCCACTTT CASSALTGSSYNSPLHF
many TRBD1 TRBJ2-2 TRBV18 TGTGCCAGCTCACCAAGGACAGGGGGGAACACCGGGGAGCTGTTTTTT CASSPRTGGNTGELFF
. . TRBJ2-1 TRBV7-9 TGTGCCAGACAGGACGGTTTAAGCTCCTACAATGAGCAGTTCTTC CARQDGLSSYNEQFF
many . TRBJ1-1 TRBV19 TGTGCCAGTAGATCTCGAGGGTCTGCTTTCTTT CASRSRGSAFF
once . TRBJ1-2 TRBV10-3 TGTGCCATCGAAGGAGAAATCTATGGCTACACCTTC CAIEGEIYGYTF
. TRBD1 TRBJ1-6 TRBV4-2 TGTGCCAGCAGCCCGACGGACAGGGGGTCCTATAATTCACCCCTCCACTTT CASSPTDRGSYNSPLHF
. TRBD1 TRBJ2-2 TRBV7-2 TGTGCCAGCAGCCTATCCGGGACAGGGAGGGCCGGGGAGCTGTTTTTT CASSLSGTGRAGELFF
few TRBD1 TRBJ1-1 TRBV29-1 TGCAGCGCCACCCGTACAGGGGTACACACTGAAGCTTTCTTT CSATRTGVHTEAFF
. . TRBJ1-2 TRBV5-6 TGTGCCAGCAGCTTAATCGGTAACTATGGCTACACCTTC CASSLIGNYGYTF
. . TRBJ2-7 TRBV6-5 TGTGCCAGCAGATCCCAGGGCGCTGGATCCTACGAGCAGTACTTC CASRSQGAGSYEQYF
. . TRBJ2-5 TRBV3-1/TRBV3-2 TGTGCCAGCAGCCAAATCTCCGCGGGGAGACAAGAGACCCAGTACTTC CASSQISAGRQETQYF
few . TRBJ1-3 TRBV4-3 TGCGCCAGCAGCCGAGCGTGGAGTCCAACTGGAAACACCATATATTTT CASSRAWSPTGNTIYF
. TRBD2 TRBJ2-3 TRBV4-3 TGCGCCAGCAGCCAAGGTCCAGGGAAAGCGGGGGGGCCTGGAGATACGCAGTATTTT CASSQGPGKAGGPGDTQYF
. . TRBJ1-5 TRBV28 TGTGCCAGCAGTTTATCGGGGAACAATCAGCCCCAGCATTTT CASSLSGNNQPQHF
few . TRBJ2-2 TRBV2 . CASSTSTGRHTGELFF
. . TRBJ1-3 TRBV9 TGTGCCAGCAGCCCTTTAACAGGCGTCTCTGGAAACACCATATATTTT CASSPLTGVSGNTIYF
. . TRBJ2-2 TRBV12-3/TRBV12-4 TGTGCCAGCAGCTTCACAGAGACCGGGGAGCTGTTTTTT CASSFTETGELFF
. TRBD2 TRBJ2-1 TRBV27 TGTGCCAGCAGTAGCCAGCGGGGGGACTACAATGAGCAGTTCTTC CASSSQRGDYNEQFF
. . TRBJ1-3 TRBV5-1 TGCGCCAGCAGCCAGGGGACATCTGGAAACACCATATATTTT CASSQGTSGNTIYF
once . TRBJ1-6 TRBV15 TGTGCCACCAGCAGAGGAGGTCGGGATAATTCACCCCTCCACTTT CATSRGGRDNSPLHF
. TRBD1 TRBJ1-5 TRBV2 TGTGCCAGCAAGGACAGGGAAGGGAGTCAGCCCCAGCATTTT CASKDREGSQPQHF